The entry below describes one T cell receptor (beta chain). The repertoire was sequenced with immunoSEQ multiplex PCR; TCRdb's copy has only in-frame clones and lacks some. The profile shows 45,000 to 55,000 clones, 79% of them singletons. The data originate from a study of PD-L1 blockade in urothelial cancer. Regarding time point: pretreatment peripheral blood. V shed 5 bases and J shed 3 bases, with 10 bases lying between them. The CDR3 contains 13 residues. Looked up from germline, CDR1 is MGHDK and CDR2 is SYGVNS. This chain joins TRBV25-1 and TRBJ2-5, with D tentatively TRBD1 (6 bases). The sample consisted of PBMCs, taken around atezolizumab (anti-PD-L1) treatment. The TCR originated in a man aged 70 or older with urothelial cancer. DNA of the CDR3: TGTGCCAGCAGTCTTTCAGGGGAAGAGACCCAGTACTTC. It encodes CASSLSGEETQYF.